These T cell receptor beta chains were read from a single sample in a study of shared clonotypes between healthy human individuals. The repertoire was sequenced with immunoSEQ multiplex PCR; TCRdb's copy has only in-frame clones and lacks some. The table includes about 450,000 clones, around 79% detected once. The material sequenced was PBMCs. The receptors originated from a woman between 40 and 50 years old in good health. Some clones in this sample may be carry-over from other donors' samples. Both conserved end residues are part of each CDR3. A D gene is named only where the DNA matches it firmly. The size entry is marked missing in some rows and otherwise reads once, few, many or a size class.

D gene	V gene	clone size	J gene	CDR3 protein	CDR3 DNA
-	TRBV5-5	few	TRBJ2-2	CASSTWWDLSSNTGELFF	TGTGCCAGCAGCACGTGGTGGGACCTGTCATCGAACACCGGGGAGCTGTTTTTT
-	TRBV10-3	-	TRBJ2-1	CAISRLLYNEQFF	TGTGCCATCAGCAGACTACTTTACAATGAGCAGTTCTTC
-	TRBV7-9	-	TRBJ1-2	CASSSGRQAGYTF	TGTGCCAGCAGCTCTGGACGACAGGCTGGCTACACCTTC
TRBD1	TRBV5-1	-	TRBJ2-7	CASSRDSLPSYEQYF	TGCGCCAGCAGCCGGGACAGCCTCCCATCCTACGAGCAGTACTTC
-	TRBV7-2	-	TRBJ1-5	CASSLSGFSQPQHF	TGTGCCAGCAGCTTATCGGGGTTTAGTCAGCCCCAGCATTTT
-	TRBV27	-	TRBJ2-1	CASSLDTLGHNEQFF	TGTGCCAGCAGTTTGGACACTCTGGGGCACAATGAGCAGTTCTTC
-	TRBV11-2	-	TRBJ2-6	CASNPEGSGANVLTF	TGTGCCAGCAACCCGGAGGGATCTGGGGCCAACGTCCTGACTTTC
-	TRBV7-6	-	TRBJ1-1	CASTPRGRNTEAFF	TGTGCCAGCACCCCCAGGGGCCGGAACACTGAAGCTTTCTTT
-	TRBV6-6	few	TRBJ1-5	CASSSQGQPQHF	TGTGCCAGCAGTTCCCAGGGTCAGCCCCAGCATTTT
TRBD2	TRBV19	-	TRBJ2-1	CASSSLAGHNEQFF	TGTGCCAGTTCGTCGCTAGCGGGACACAATGAGCAGTTCTTC
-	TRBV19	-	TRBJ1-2	CASSTTGRGYGYTF	TGTGCCAGTAGTACCACAGGAAGGGGCTATGGCTACACCTTC
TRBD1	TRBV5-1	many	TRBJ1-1	CASHLRGGSEAFF	TGCGCCAGTCACCTCAGGGGGGGATCTGAAGCTTTCTTT
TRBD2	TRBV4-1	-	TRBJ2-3	CASQEQRDTDTQYF	TGCGCCAGCCAAGAACAGCGGGACACAGATACGCAGTATTTT
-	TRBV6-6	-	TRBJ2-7	CASRGPAEVAYEQYF	TGTGCCAGCAGAGGACCAGCGGAGGTGGCCTACGAGCAGTACTTC
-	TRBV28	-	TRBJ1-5	CASSLRLLGNQPQHF	TGTGCCAGCAGTCTCCGGTTGTTAGGCAATCAGCCCCAGCATTTT
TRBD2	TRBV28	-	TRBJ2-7	CASSLAGGPREQYF	TGTGCCAGCAGTTTAGCGGGAGGGCCAAGGGAGCAGTACTTC
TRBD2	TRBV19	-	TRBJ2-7	CASSGASGGAGSSYEQYF	TGTGCCAGTAGTGGAGCTAGCGGGGGCGCCGGAAGCTCCTACGAGCAGTACTTC
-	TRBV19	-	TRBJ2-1	CASSSPAINEQFF	TGTGCCAGTAGTTCCCCAGCGATCAATGAGCAGTTCTTC
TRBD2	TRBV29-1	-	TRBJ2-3	CSTLAGADTQYF	TGCAGCACGCTAGCGGGAGCAGATACGCAGTATTTT
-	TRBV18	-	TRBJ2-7	CASSPTGTYTSEQYF	TGTGCCAGCTCACCAACCGGGACATACACGAGCGAGCAGTACTTC
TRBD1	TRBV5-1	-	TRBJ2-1	CASSPGGAVSYNEQFF	TGCGCCAGCAGTCCAGGGGGAGCGGTCTCCTACAATGAGCAGTTCTTC
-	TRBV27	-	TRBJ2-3	CASRQGGTDTQYF	TGTGCCAGCAGACAGGGTGGCACAGATACGCAGTATTTT
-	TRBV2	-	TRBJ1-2	CASSERGRWGYTF	TGTGCCAGCAGTGAACGGGGGCGGTGGGGCTACACCTTC
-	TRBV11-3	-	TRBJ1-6	CASRDWMGGKSPLHF	TGTGCCAGCAGGGATTGGATGGGCGGAAAGTCACCCCTCCACTTT
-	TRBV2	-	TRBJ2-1	CASSEEGYEQFF	TGTGCCAGCAGTGAAGAGGGTTATGAGCAGTTCTTC
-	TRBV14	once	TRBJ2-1	CASSQARNEQFF	TGTGCCAGCAGCCAGGCCCGCAATGAGCAGTTCTTC
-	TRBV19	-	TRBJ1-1	CASSTQRGTEAFF	TGTGCCAGTAGTACGCAGCGTGGCACTGAAGCTTTCTTT
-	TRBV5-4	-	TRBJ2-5	CASRPGWGVETQYF	TGTGCCAGCAGACCCGGGTGGGGGGTGGAGACCCAGTACTTC
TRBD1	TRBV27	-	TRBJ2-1	CASSEGTVNNEQFF	TGTGCCAGCAGTGAAGGGACAGTTAACAATGAGCAGTTCTTC
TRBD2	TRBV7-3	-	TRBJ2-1	CASSLGTSGSNEQFF	TGTGCCAGCAGCTTAGGGACTAGCGGGAGTAATGAGCAGTTCTTC